This passage covers 27 T cell receptor beta chains from one sample sequenced in a study of CD8 T cells in ankylosing spondylitis. MiXCR, run by TCRdb on the 5' RACE reads, gives a single entry per CDR3 protein. The repertoire holds 350,000 to 450,000 distinct CDR3 sequences, 20% to 25% seen once, with about an eighth in the top ten. Material for sequencing was blood, either unsorted or a sorted T cell fraction (not recorded which). Every receptor here comes from a male donor with ankylosing spondylitis or in good health (not recorded which).

This clonotype has a handful of counts. The chain combines TRBV7-9 with TRBJ1-1; no clear D gene. Trimming left V 1 base short and J 4 bases short, with 13 bases between. This CDR3 spans 15 amino acids. CDR1 SEHNR and CDR2 FQNEAQ come from the germline V gene (reference sequence). In DNA, the CDR3 is TGTGCCAGCAGCTTAGTACCCGGTTTTGGCACTGAAGCTTTCTTT. This translates into CASSLVPGFGTEAFF.

The chain has TRBV2 and TRBJ2-5; tentative D call: TRBD2 (5 bases). V shed 2 bases and J shed 5 bases, with 18 bases lying between them. Germline V gene sequence: CDR1 SNHLY, CDR2 FYNNEI. The CDR3 contains 16 residues. The CDR3 is CASSELASHTGETQYF. The CDR3 DNA is TGTGCCAGCAGTGAACTGGCTAGCCACACTGGGGAGACCCAGTACTTC.

The J gene is TRBJ2-3, the V gene TRBV4-1; the match to TRBD2 covers 11 bases. Germline-derived CDR1 and CDR2 are MGHRA and YSYEKL. J lost 5 bases, V lost 4 bases, and 11 bases had no gene match. The CDR3 loop spans 17 amino acids. CDR3 sequence reads: CASSPLFSGGVVDTQYF. The CDR3 nucleotides are TGCGCCAGCAGCCCACTCTTTAGCGGGGGGGTGGTAGATACGCAGTATTTT.

The genes are TRBV4-1 and TRBJ2-7, with D unclear. V was pared by 0 bases and J by 0 bases, with 9 bases between. Germline lookup yields CDR1 MGHRA and CDR2 YSYEKL. The length of the CDR3 is 15 residues. CDR3 sequence (DNA): TGCGCCAGCAGCCAAGACAGTGGGTCCTCCTACGAGCAGTACTTC. This translates into CASSQDSGSSYEQYF.

This clonotype appeared a few times. J is TRBJ1-4 and V is TRBV4-1, with D perhaps matching TRBD1 (5 bases). This CDR3 is 17 amino acids long. CDR1 and CDR2 from the germline V gene are MGHRA and YSYEKL. Trimming pared 4 bases from V and 0 bases from J, leaving 15 bases between. CDR3 bases: TGCGCCAGCAGCCCTTCCCCGGGACGGACAACTAATGAAAAACTGTTTTTT. Translation gives CASSPSPGRTTNEKLFF.

This clonotype was seen more than once but under ten times. CDR3: CASTPVGAGTGELFF. The CDR3 DNA follows: TGTGCCAGCACCCCGGTGGGGGCGGGCACCGGGGAGCTGTTTTTT. This chain uses TRBV12-3 or TRBV12-4 with TRBJ2-2; a possible D gene is TRBD1 (6 bases). Trimming removed 7 bases at V and 4 bases at J, with 16 bases between. This CDR3 spans 15 amino acids.

J is TRBJ2-5 and V is TRBV5-5; D may be TRBD1 (6 bases). This CDR3 spans 14 amino acids. The V end lost 0 bases, the J end lost 5 bases, and 11 bases lay between the germline ends. Germline CDR1 and CDR2: SGHKS and YYEKEE (reference sequence). The CDR3 loop is CASSLDRAGETQYF. CDR3 bases: TGTGCCAGCAGCTTGGACAGGGCGGGCGAGACCCAGTACTTC.

Ten or more counts support this clonotype. This chain uses TRBV5-1 with TRBJ1-1; weak D call: TRBD1 (5 bases). Trimming removed 4 bases at V and 0 bases at J, with 10 bases between. The CDR3 has 14 amino acids. The germline gives CDR1 SGHRS, CDR2 YFSETQ. The CDR3 sequence: CASSGGTVNTEAFF. The CDR3 bases are TGCGCCAGCAGCGGGGGGACGGTGAACACTGAAGCTTTCTTT. Using reference TRBV5-1 and TRBJ1-1 for the parts outside the CDR3, the full variable domain is KAGVTQTPRYLIKTRGQQVTLSCSPISGHRSVSWYQQTPGQGLQFLFEYFSETQRNKGNFPGRFSGRQFSNSRSEMNVSTLELGDSALYLCASSGGTVNTEAFFGQGTRLTVV.

This clonotype has more than one count but fewer than ten. The chain uses TRBV12-3 or TRBV12-4 and TRBJ2-3; the D gene is possibly TRBD2 (6 bases). Trimming cost V 5 bases and J 2 bases, with 23 bases left between them. CDR3 size: 18 residues. CDR3 coding DNA: TGTGCCAGCAGTCATTACACCAATCGCTGGGGGGACACAGATACGCAGTATTTT. This encodes CASSHYTNRWGDTDTQYF.

This clonotype occurred a few times. The chain joins TRBV29-1 to TRBJ2-3, with unresolved D. This CDR3 has 14 amino acids. Germline V gene data show CDR1 as SQVTM and CDR2 as ANQGSEA. Trimming removed 4 bases at V and 1 base at J, with 12 bases between. The CDR3 reads CSVVGNSRTDTQYF. DNA for the CDR3: TGCAGCGTTGTGGGGAACTCCCGCACAGATACGCAGTATTTT.

J is TRBJ2-3 and V is TRBV27, with 9 bases fitting TRBD2. The length of the CDR3 is 15 residues. Per the germline V gene, CDR1 is MNHEY and CDR2 is SMNVEV (reference sequence). V dropped 7 bases and J dropped 4; count of bases not matched to a gene: 9. CDR3 bases: TGTGCCAGCACCCGGCGGGGGGGCGCGTCAGATACGCAGTATTTT. Its translation is CASTRRGGASDTQYF.

The gene calls are TRBV7-9 and TRBJ2-1; 7 nucleotides match TRBD1. CDR1 SEHNR and CDR2 FQNEAQ come from the germline V gene (reference sequence). The CDR3 has 16 residues. The ends lost 5 bases at V and 5 bases at J; junction bases unmatched: 12. The CDR3 loop reads CASSTPGDRHNNEQFF. CDR3 nucleotides: TGTGCCAGCAGCACCCCTGGGGACAGACATAACAATGAGCAGTTCTTC.

A few counts support this clonotype. V gene TRBV3-1 combines with J gene TRBJ2-7; D gene ambiguous. This CDR3 region has 13 residues. V was cut by 2 bases and J by 5 bases, with 10 bases left in between. From germline, CDR1 is LGHDT and CDR2 YNNKEL (reference sequence). CDR3: CASSQRTSHEQYF. The CDR3 coding sequence is TGTGCCAGCAGCCAACGGACGAGCCACGAGCAGTACTTC.

This clonotype was seen more than once but under ten times. J is TRBJ2-1 and V is TRBV7-8; D is possibly TRBD2 (5 bases). Trimming stripped 1 base from V and 5 bases from J, with 9 bases between. The CDR3 has 14 residues. The germline CDR1 and CDR2 sequences are SGHVS and FQNEAQ. CDR3 bases: TGTGCCAGCAGCTTAGAATCGGGAAACAATGAGCAGTTCTTC. As protein: CASSLESGNNEQFF.

The chain is built from TRBV15 and TRBJ2-2; TRBD1 is a possible D gene (5 bases). The CDR3 consists of 16 residues. Germline CDR1 LNHNV, CDR2 YYDKDF (reference sequence). The V and J ends lost 2 bases and 3 bases respectively, with 13 bases between them. The CDR3 nucleotides read TGTGCCACCAGCAGACCAGGGATAGGGGACACCGGGGAGCTGTTTTTT. Protein: CATSRPGIGDTGELFF.

The chain has TRBV5-1 and TRBJ2-7; 7 nucleotides line up with TRBD1. Unmatched junction bases numbered 5, after V lost 0 bases and J lost 2 bases. From germline, CDR1 is SGHRS and CDR2 YFSETQ. CDR3 length: 15 amino acids. Here the CDR3 reads CASSLVVGGAYEQYF. The CDR3, as DNA: TGCGCCAGCAGCTTGGTGGTAGGGGGCGCCTACGAGCAGTACTTC.

This clonotype was observed a few times. The chain links TRBV4-2 to TRBJ1-3; D may be TRBD1 (6 bases). This CDR3 has 15 amino acids. Germline CDR1 LGHNA, CDR2 YNFKEQ. V shed 3 bases and J shed 2 bases, with 11 bases lying between them. The CDR3 sequence is CASSQPWGPGNTIYF. The CDR3 DNA sequence: TGTGCCAGCAGCCAGCCTTGGGGGCCTGGAAACACCATATATTTT.

This clonotype was detected ten times or more. The V gene is TRBV7-9, the J gene TRBJ1-1; no clear D gene. Looked up from germline, CDR1 is SEHNR and CDR2 is FQNEAQ (reference sequence). This CDR3 has 12 residues. V was clipped by 3 bases and J by 5 bases, with 7 bases between them. CDR3 bases: TGTGCCAGCAGCTTTTCGGGGACTGAAGCTTTCTTT. Protein product: CASSFSGTEAFF.

This clonotype turned up a few times. J is TRBJ2-1 and V is TRBV12-3 or TRBV12-4, with 8 bases matching TRBD2. The CDR3 sequence is 16 residues long. The V gene end was trimmed by 1 base and the J gene end by 1 base; junction bases not matched to a gene: 3. The CDR3 coding sequence is TGTGCCAGCAGTTTAGGACGGGGGGGGTCCTACAATGAGCAGTTCTTC. Its protein product is CASSLGRGGSYNEQFF.

CDR3 DNA sequence: TGCGCCAGCAGCCACCCCGGGAAACCTTGGGAGCAGTACTTC. Protein sequence: CASSHPGKPWEQYF. This sequence joins TRBV5-1 and TRBJ2-7, with D possibly being TRBD2 (5 bases). V was cut by 4 bases and J by 7 bases, with 18 bases left in between. Per germline, CDR1 SGHRS and CDR2 YFSETQ. This CDR3 region has 14 residues.

This clonotype appeared a few times. This CDR3 is CASSDLPGPLGDEQFF. The DNA for the CDR3 is TGTGCCAGCAGTGACCTCCCCGGGCCCCTGGGCGATGAGCAGTTCTTC. V and J are TRBV12-3 or TRBV12-4 and TRBJ2-1; no firm D call. V was shortened by 5 bases and J by 8 bases, with 22 bases between the two germline ends. The CDR3 has 16 amino acids.

This clonotype occurred many times. The CDR3 sequence: CASSFSLGPSYEQYF. DNA of the CDR3: TGTGCCAGCAGCTTTAGCCTGGGACCATCCTACGAGCAGTACTTC. V is TRBV12-3 or TRBV12-4 and J is TRBJ2-7; either TRBD1 or TRBD2 may fit D (5 bases each). V shed 6 bases and J shed 1 base, with 16 bases lying between them. The CDR3 covers 15 residues.

The V gene is TRBV11-2, the J gene TRBJ1-4; tentative D call: TRBD1 (6 bases). The CDR3 spans 14 residues. Germline assignment: CDR1 SGHAT and CDR2 FQNNGV. With 4 bases removed from V and 3 bases from J, the gap between germline ends came to 9 bases. The CDR3 spells CASSWGGPNEKLFF. CDR3 coding DNA: TGTGCCAGCAGCTGGGGGGGCCCTAATGAAAAACTGTTTTTT. Using reference TRBV11-2 and TRBJ1-4 for the parts outside the CDR3, the full variable domain is EAGVAQSPRYKIIEKRQSVAFWCNPISGHATLYWYQQILGQGPKLLIQFQNNGVVDDSQLPKDRFSAERLKGVDSTLKIQPAKLEDSAVYLCASSWGGPNEKLFFGSGTQLSVL.

This clonotype occurred a few times. The V gene is TRBV27, the J gene TRBJ2-1, with 12 bases that match TRBD2. The J segment lost 1 base and the V segment lost 8 bases, leaving 3 bases of the junction unmatched. Germline V gene sequence: CDR1 MNHEY, CDR2 SMNVEV (reference sequence). This CDR3 region has 15 residues. As DNA, the CDR3 is TGTGCCAGCCAAACTAGCGGGGGGTCCTACAATGAGCAGTTCTTC. This codes for CASQTSGGSYNEQFF.

The V and J genes are TRBV11-2 and TRBJ2-1; weak D call: TRBD1 (5 bases). Germline CDR1 SGHAT, CDR2 FQNNGV. The CDR3 spans 16 residues. The germline V and J ends were trimmed by 0 bases and 4 bases, with 13 bases remaining between them. CDR3 DNA: TGTGCCAGCAGCTTAGAGGGGCTGGGAACTTACAATGAGCAGTTCTTC. Translating gives CASSLEGLGTYNEQFF.

This sequence joins TRBV12-3 or TRBV12-4 and TRBJ2-7; D is ambiguous. CDR3 size: 14 residues. The ends were cut back, 8 bases at V and 3 bases at J, with 17 bases in the middle. The CDR3 DNA reads TGTGCCAGCCGTCCGGAGCAGGTTATCTACGAGCAGTACTTC. Encoded protein: CASRPEQVIYEQYF.

The rearrangement joins TRBV12-3 or TRBV12-4 to TRBJ2-3; D perhaps matches TRBD2 (5 bases). Trimming removed 2 bases at V and 2 bases at J, with 14 bases between. The CDR3 consists of 16 residues. The CDR3, as DNA: TGTGCCAGCAGTTTACTCCCGGGTAGCGACACAGATACGCAGTATTTT. Amino acids: CASSLLPGSDTDTQYF.